These 4 T cell receptor beta chains were sequenced from one sample in a study of response to subunit inactivated influenza vaccine. TCRdb re-derived calls from the RT-PCR reads in MiXCR, one entry per CDR3 protein. The sample lists around 480,000 distinct CDR3 sequences; roughly 9.7% were seen once. Sequencing used PBMCs from blood, obtained roughly 46 days after vaccination. The receptors were gathered from a man between 45 and 60 years old who received an inactivated influenza vaccine.

The gene calls are TRBV11-2 and TRBJ2-5, with D maybe TRBD1 (10 bases). The CDR3 has 18 residues. Germline CDR1 reads SGHAT; CDR2 reads FQNNGV. V was shortened by 5 bases and J by 2 bases, with 24 bases between the two germline ends. CDR3 sequence: CASSRQGAWAGGQETQYF. DNA for the CDR3: TGTGCCAGCAGCCGACAGGGGGCGTGGGCGGGGGGGCAAGAGACCCAGTACTTC.

The chain uses TRBV20-1 and TRBJ2-7; D remains unclear. Germline V gene lookup returns CDR1 DFQATT and CDR2 SNEGSKA (reference sequence). V lost 0 bases and J 5 bases, leaving 5 bases between the germline ends. The CDR3 is 11 amino acids. The CDR3 sequence: CSARDFHEQYF. The CDR3 DNA is TGCAGTGCTAGAGATTTCCACGAGCAGTACTTC.

This chain connects TRBV28 to TRBJ2-3; 7 positions agree with TRBD1. The V gene end was trimmed by 7 bases and the J gene end by 4 bases; junction bases not matched to a gene: 5. The CDR3 consists of 13 residues. Germline V lookup: CDR1 MDHEN, CDR2 SYDVKM. Here the CDR3 reads CASNRGRADTQYF. CDR3 DNA: TGTGCCAGCAATAGGGGGCGGGCAGATACGCAGTATTTT. Based on the CDR3 plus reference TRBV28 and TRBJ2-3, the full variable domain is DVKVTQSSRYLVKRTGEKVFLECVQDMDHENMFWYRQDPGLGLRLIYFSYDVKMKEKGDIPEGYSVSREKKERFSLILESASTNQTSMYLCASNRGRADTQYFGPGTRLTVL.

This clonotype was detected only a few times. The chain carries TRBV20-1 and TRBJ2-1; D gene unclear. The CDR3 sequence is 13 residues long. The V end lost 3 bases, the J end lost 4 bases, and 10 bases lay between the germline ends. CDR1 DFQATT and CDR2 SNEGSKA come from the germline V gene (reference sequence). The CDR3 sequence: CSASLVGYNEQFF. The CDR3 DNA sequence: TGCAGTGCTAGCCTAGTAGGGTACAATGAGCAGTTCTTC.